Listed here are 23 T cell receptor beta chains from one sample, sequenced in a study of T cell clonality in common variable immunodeficiency. TCRdb's table, derived via immunoSEQ multiplex PCR, lists solely in-frame clones and lacks some. This sample has about 52,000 clones, each found more than once. The sample consisted of peripheral blood mononuclear cells. Receptors originate from a person aged 18 to 75 in good health.

This clone was counted many times. The read comes to an end 3 residues before the CDR3 does, leaving the germline J gene to fill in the end. The chain recombines TRBV20-1 with TRBJ1-6; weak D call: TRBD1 (5 bases). V gave up 3 bases and J gave up 9 bases, with 12 bases separating them. The CDR3 totals 13 residues. In germline, CDR1 is DFQATT, CDR2 SNEGSKA (reference sequence). The CDR3 is CSASAQEGSPLHF. The sequenced part of the CDR3 DNA is TGCAGTGCTAGTGCACAGGAGGGTTCACCC.

At least ten counts were recorded for this clone. The read ends 3 residues early relative to the CDR3; the germline J gene fills the gap. The chain carries TRBV20-1 and TRBJ2-3, with TRBD2 matching over 7 bases. V trimming: 5 bases; J trimming: 2 bases; junction bases outside the gene matches: 7. The CDR3 loop spans 14 amino acids. Germline values: CDR1 DFQATT, CDR2 SNEGSKA (reference sequence). The sequenced CDR3 bases are TGCAGTGCTTCCGGGCTAGCGGACACAGATACG. It yields the protein CSASGLADTDT. The complete CDR3 reads CSASGLADTDTQYF.

This clone has a count of ten or more. Coverage ceases 3 residues before the CDR3 finishes, and the germline J gene fills in the end. This chain uses TRBV5-1 with TRBJ2-5; TRBD2 matches at 16 bases. CDR1 and CDR2 from the germline V gene are SGHRS and YFSETQ. This CDR3 has 17 amino acids. J was trimmed by 2 bases and V by 1 base; bases with no gene match: 2. Incomplete CDR3 DNA: TGCGCCAGCAGCTTGTCGGGACTAGCGGGGGGGCAAGAGACC. Translated, it gives CASSLSGLAGGQET. The whole CDR3 protein reads CASSLSGLAGGQETQYF.

This clone has at least ten counts. Read data end 3 residues before the CDR3 end; the end is taken from the germline J gene. V is TRBV30 and J is TRBJ2-1; 8 bases fit TRBD2. After removal of 4 bases from V and 9 bases from J, the junction contained 2 bases not matched to a gene. The germline gives CDR1 GTSNPN, CDR2 SVGIG (reference sequence). This CDR3 has 11 amino acids. The covered CDR3 bases are TGTGCCTGGACTAGCGGGTTTGAG. Amino acids: CAWTSGFE. The whole CDR3 sequence reads CAWTSGFEQFF.

This clone was recorded at least ten times. The read ends 3 residues before the CDR3 terminus; that terminus is restored from the germline J gene. J is TRBJ2-7 and V is TRBV20-1; 8 positions agree with TRBD2. Looked up from germline, CDR1 is DFQATT and CDR2 is SNEGSKA (reference sequence). This CDR3 contains 13 residues. The J segment lost 5 bases and the V segment lost 7 bases, leaving 10 bases of the junction unmatched. The CDR3 bases that were read are TGCAGTGGAAGAACTAGCGGCTTTGACGAG. This codes for CSGRTSGFDE. The CDR3 in full is CSGRTSGFDEQYF.

This clone was found many times. The read gets to within 3 residues of the CDR3 end, and the germline J gene fills in the rest. This chain uses TRBV19 with TRBJ1-3; unclear D gene. Trimming left V 5 bases short and J 3 bases short, with 14 bases between. From germline, CDR1 is LNHDA and CDR2 SQIVND (reference sequence). CDR3 size: 15 residues. The CDR3 spells CASSLTRTGGNTIYF. The covered CDR3 bases are TGTGCCAGTAGTCTAACTAGGACCGGTGGAAACACC.

This clone was counted ten times or more. The DNA ends 3 residues before the CDR3 does, and the rest of the CDR3 is filled in from the germline J gene. The rearrangement links TRBV7-3 to TRBJ2-7; 7 nucleotides agree with TRBD1. CDR1 is SGHTA and CDR2 is FQGTGA in the germline V gene. V was pared by 5 bases and J by 1 base, with 2 bases of the junction left unmatched. The length of the CDR3 is 13 residues. CDR3 protein: CASSPTGSYEQYF. Partial CDR3 DNA: TGTGCCAGCAGCCCGACAGGGTCCTACGAG.

This clone was counted a few times. The CDR3 goes on 3 residues after the read ends, and that part is filled in from the germline J gene. This chain connects TRBV18 to TRBJ1-1, with D maybe TRBD1 (5 bases). V gave up 1 base and J gave up 3 bases, with 9 bases separating them. Per the germline V gene, CDR1 is KGHSH and CDR2 is LQKENI. This CDR3 comprises 14 residues. The CDR3 reads CASSPQGRDTEAFF. CDR3 bases read: TGTGCCAGCTCACCACAGGGGAGAGACACTGAA.

This clone showed up many times. The read terminates 3 residues before the CDR3 end, so the remaining end is supplied by the germline J gene. V is TRBV20-1 and J is TRBJ1-2, with D perhaps TRBD1 (6 bases). The CDR3 covers 13 residues. V was trimmed by 6 bases and J by 2 bases, leaving 13 bases between them. Germline V gene data show CDR1 as DFQATT and CDR2 as SNEGSKA (reference sequence). CDR3 bases read: TGCAGTGCCCCCCAGGGGACCAACTATGGC. Its protein product is CSAPQGTNYG. The full-length CDR3 reads as CSAPQGTNYGYTF.

This clone was recorded many times. The CDR3 goes on 3 residues after the read ends, and that part is filled in from the germline J gene. The rearrangement links TRBV29-1 to TRBJ2-3; TRBD2 aligns across 14 bases. This CDR3 comprises 14 residues. The V and J ends lost 6 bases and 4 bases, in that order; junction bases with no gene match: 3. Germline V gene sequence: CDR1 SQVTM, CDR2 ANQGSEA. The covered CDR3 bases are TGCAGCGTCCTGGGACTAGCGGGAGCAGATACG. It yields the protein CSVLGLAGADT. The full CDR3 protein is CSVLGLAGADTQYF.

This clone was recorded many times. The read ends 3 residues shy of where the CDR3 ends; the end is completed using the germline J gene. This chain uses TRBV7-3 with TRBJ2-1; 10 nucleotides line up with TRBD2. V was pared by 5 bases and J by 7 bases, with 11 bases of the junction left unmatched. The CDR3 sequence is 16 residues long. Germline CDR1 SGHTA, CDR2 FQGTGA. The sequenced part of the CDR3 DNA is TGTGCCAGCAGCCCTTCAGGGCTAGCGGGAGAAAATGAG. It codes for CASSPSGLAGENE. In full, the CDR3 is CASSPSGLAGENEQFF. Variable domain in full (rest from reference TRBV7-3 and TRBJ2-1): GAGVSQTPSNKVTEKGKYVELRCDPISGHTALYWYRQSLGQGPEFLIYFQGTGAADDSGLPNDRFFAVRPEGSVSTLKIQRTERGDSAVYLCASSPSGLAGENEQFFGPGTRLTVL.

Many counts were recorded for this clone. With the read ending 3 residues before the CDR3 end, the germline J gene is used to fill in that end. The gene calls are TRBV10-3 and TRBJ2-1; 11 bases fit TRBD1. The CDR3 covers 17 residues. V was clipped by 6 bases and J by 6 bases; unmatched bases: 13. The V gene's germline CDR1 is ENHRY and CDR2 SYGVKD. The CDR3 protein is CAISSGTGGSLGNEQFF. The CDR3 DNA, read in part, is TGTGCCATCAGCTCCGGGACAGGGGGTTCGCTCGGCAATGAG.

This clone was seen only a few times. With the read ending 3 residues before the CDR3 end, the germline J gene is used to fill in that end. The V gene is TRBV19, the J gene TRBJ1-2; no reliable D call. This CDR3 has 13 residues. Germline V gene data show CDR1 as LNHDA and CDR2 as SQIVND (reference sequence). The sequenced CDR3 bases are TGTGCCAGTAGCATTCTAACCCCCTACGAC. Translation: CASSILTPYD. The CDR3 as a whole reads CASSILTPYDYTF.

A word on this clone: Read data end 3 residues before the CDR3 end; the end is taken from the germline J gene. The genes are TRBV20-1 and TRBJ2-7; 7 bases match TRBD1. CDR1 is DFQATT, CDR2 SNEGSKA, per germline (reference sequence). V lost 3 bases, J lost 0 bases, and 8 bases stayed unmatched. CDR3 length: 15 residues. The sequenced part of the CDR3 DNA is TGCAGTGCTAGTGGTCCCGGGACAGACTCCTACGAG. It codes for CSASGPGTDSYE. In full, the CDR3 is CSASGPGTDSYEQYF.

As regards this clone: Coverage ceases 3 residues before the CDR3 finishes, and the germline J gene fills in the end. The V and J genes are TRBV5-1 and TRBJ2-3; D could derive from TRBD1 or TRBD2 (5 bases each). This CDR3 is built from 15 residues. Germline V gene lookup returns CDR1 SGHRS and CDR2 YFSETQ. The CDR3 DNA, read in part, is TGCGCCAGCAGCTTGGGGGGAGACAGCCAAGAGACG. Residues: CASSLGGDSQET. The complete CDR3 sequence is CASSLGGDSQETQYF.

This clone came up a few times. The CDR3 extends 3 residues past the end of the read, so its final part is completed from the germline J gene. The chain uses TRBV7-2 and TRBJ1-1; 7 bases match TRBD1. CDR1 SGHTA and CDR2 FQGNSA come from the germline V gene. The CDR3 sequence is 12 residues long. V was clipped by 5 bases and J by 7 bases; unmatched bases: 4. Partial CDR3 DNA: TGTGCCAGCAGCGGACAGGCCGGTGAA. It encodes CASSGQAGE. From start to end, the CDR3 is CASSGQAGEAFF.

This clone was detected many times. The read ends 3 residues shy of where the CDR3 ends; the end is completed using the germline J gene. The rearrangement uses TRBV19 and TRBJ1-2, with a tentative D call TRBD1 (5 bases). Trimming stripped 10 bases from V and 4 bases from J, with 22 bases between. Germline assignment: CDR1 LNHDA and CDR2 SQIVND (reference sequence). CDR3 length: 15 amino acids. The CDR3 sequence: CATMGVEAGGYGYTF. Incomplete CDR3 DNA: TGTGCCACCATGGGAGTGGAGGCCGGGGGCTATGGC.

This clone was detected only a few times. The CDR3 extends 3 residues past the end of the read, so its final part is completed from the germline J gene. The chain joins TRBV5-1 to TRBJ2-7, with a tentative D call TRBD2 (6 bases). Between the trimmed V and J ends, which lost 0 bases and 1 base, there was a span of 14 bases. This CDR3 region has 16 residues. CDR1 is SGHRS, CDR2 YFSETQ, per germline. The CDR3 bases that were read are TGCGCCAGCAGCTTGGACGGGGCTAGCGCGTCCTACGAG. Encoded protein: CASSLDGASASYE. The full CDR3 protein is CASSLDGASASYEQYF.

This clone has more than one count but fewer than ten. Read data end 3 residues before the CDR3 end; the end is taken from the germline J gene. J is TRBJ1-2 and V is TRBV20-1, with D possibly matching TRBD1 (5 bases). CDR3 size: 12 residues. Trimming pared 3 bases from V and 0 bases from J, leaving 5 bases between. Germline V gives CDR1 DFQATT, CDR2 SNEGSKA (reference sequence). The CDR3 DNA, read in part, is TGCAGTGCTAGGACAGCTAACTATGGC. As protein: CSARTANYG. The full CDR3 is CSARTANYGYTF.

Remarks on this clone: The read is 3 residues too short to cover the CDR3 end, so that end is filled in from the germline J gene. The gene calls are TRBV5-1 and TRBJ2-3; 9 positions match TRBD2. The CDR3 totals 14 residues. The germline V gene has CDR1 SGHRS and CDR2 YFSETQ. This chain's CDR3 is CASSLVAGAETQYF. The sequenced CDR3 bases are TGCGCCAGCAGCTTGGTAGCGGGGGCTGAGACG.

This clone was detected ten times or more. The sequenced fragment ends 3 residues before the CDR3 boundary, so the rest is inferred from the germline J gene. The V gene is TRBV29-1, the J gene TRBJ2-1; unclear D gene. The CDR3 contains 13 residues. V shed 7 bases and J shed 4 bases, with 14 bases lying between them. Germline loops: CDR1 SQVTM, CDR2 ANQGSEA. The CDR3 bases that were read are TGCAGCGCCGAGCCCAGGCTGTACAATGAG. Its translation: CSAEPRLYNE. The CDR3 reads in full as CSAEPRLYNEQFF.

This clone was counted only a few times. Sequencing ends 3 residues short of the CDR3 end; the germline J gene provides the rest. The gene calls are TRBV2 and TRBJ1-6, with D unresolved. Germline CDR1 and CDR2: SNHLY and FYNNEI. The CDR3 has 14 amino acids. V was cut by 5 bases and J by 9 bases, with 14 bases left in between. CDR3 bases read: TGTGCCAGCAGTCCAGGCGACGAGGGTTCACCC. Its translation: CASSPGDEGSP. The full CDR3 protein reads CASSPGDEGSPLHF. The full variable domain, its missing parts supplied by reference TRBV2 and TRBJ1-6, is EPEVTQTPSHQVTQMGQEVILRCVPISNHLYFYWYRQILGQKVEFLVSFYNNEISEKSEIFDDQFSVERPDGSNFTLKIRSTKLEDSAMYFCASSPGDEGSPLHFGNGTRLTVT.

As concerns this clone: The read halts 3 residues ahead of the CDR3 end, with the missing end drawn from the germline J gene. This rearrangement joins TRBV18 to TRBJ2-2; TRBD1 matches at 8 bases. From germline, CDR1 is KGHSH and CDR2 LQKENI. There are 15 residues in the CDR3. This CDR3 reads CASSPDRGANEKLFF. The CDR3 bases that were read are TGTGCCAGCTCACCAGACAGGGGCGCTAATGAAAAG.